A single sample is the source of the 15 T cell receptor beta chains below, sequenced in a study of Graves' ophthalmopathy and Graves' hyperthyroidism (dated by TCRdb to the late 2010s). Data came from an Illumina HiSeq 2000. For repertoire sequencing, TCR beta CDR3 regions were amplified from RNA transcripts. The first round was an RT-PCR using HTBI primers with the Qiagen OneStep RT-PCR kit, and this first round was followed by a second-round multiplex PCR, then size selection and purification. Using fastp trimming at Q25 and MiXCR clonotype assembly, TCRdb reanalyzed the public sequencing data and kept in-frame beta chains. Every CDR3 protein is listed once, alongside the most common genes and DNA of its rows. The sample includes 23,000 or so distinct CDR3 sequences, with around 50% observed a single time. The top ten constitute about 7% of the sample. The sample taken for sequencing was peripheral blood. The receptors stem from an adult woman with stable Graves' hyperthyroidism.

The table lists this clonotype with many counts. The CDR3 loop is CASTTNLDTQYF. CDR3 bases: TGTGCCAGTACCACAAATTTGGATACGCAGTATTTT. J is TRBJ2-3 and V is TRBV5-5; D unclear. The germline V gene has CDR1 SGHKS and CDR2 YYEKEE (reference sequence). Deletions cut 8 bases from V and 6 bases from J, with 13 bases between. The CDR3 spans 12 residues.

This clonotype was counted at least ten times. V usage is TRBV5-6 and J usage is TRBJ1-4, with 7 positions matching TRBD1. CDR3 length: 13 amino acids. V was pared by 5 bases and J by 8 bases, with 6 bases of the junction left unmatched. Germline V gives CDR1 SGHDT, CDR2 YYEEEE. The CDR3 loop is CASSWDSQEKLFF. As DNA, the CDR3 is TGTGCCAGCAGTTGGGACAGTCAGGAAAAACTGTTTTTT.

With regard to this clonotype: An end of the junction does not agree with germline; a read error may underlie this. The chain uses TRBV5-8 and TRBJ1-1, with 7 bases matching TRBD1. Germline V lookup: CDR1 SGHTS, CDR2 YDEGEE. There are 14 residues in the CDR3. CDR3 coding DNA: TGTGCCAGCAGCTTGGATGACAGGGACACTGGAGCTCTCTTT. Its translation: CASSLDDRDTGALF.

Of note for this clonotype: At one of its ends the junction is not consistent with the germline gene, which may arise from a read error. This rearrangement joins TRBV10-2 to TRBJ1-1, with D tentatively TRBD1 (5 bases). This CDR3 is 11 amino acids long. Germline V gene sequence: CDR1 WSHSY, CDR2 SAAADI. CDR3 loop: CASRESTAAFF. The CDR3 DNA reads as TGCGCCAGCAGGGAGTCGACAGCGGCTTTCTTT.

The chain uses TRBV7-7 and TRBJ2-5, with D perhaps TRBD1 or TRBD2 (6 bases each). Germline CDR1 is SSHAT and CDR2 is FNYEAQ (reference sequence). This CDR3 is 15 amino acids long. CDR3 in amino acids: CASGTGFQGSETQYF. CDR3 in DNA: TGTGCTAGCGGTACTGGGTTTCAGGGGAGCGAGACCCAGTACTTC.

The V and J genes are TRBV12-3 or TRBV12-4 and TRBJ2-3; D might be TRBD2 (6 bases). The CDR3 sequence is 12 residues long. CDR3 sequence (DNA): TGTGCTACGGGGGTTGGCACAGATACGCAGTATTTT. It codes for CATGVGTDTQYF.

Relative to its sample, this clonotype is medium-sized. The V call is TRBV6-6, the J call TRBJ2-5; tentatively, D is TRBD1 or TRBD2 (5 bases each). V was shortened by 3 bases and J by 5 bases, with 10 bases between the two germline ends. CDR1 MNHNY and CDR2 SVGAGI come from the germline V gene (reference sequence). The CDR3 has 13 amino acids. CDR3 coding DNA: TGTGCCAGCAGTTATCAGGGACGTGAGACCCAGTACTTC. This translates into CASSYQGRETQYF.

This clonotype appeared once. The V gene is TRBV29-1, the J gene TRBJ2-5, with D possibly TRBD1 on 5 matching bases. The DNA end is more similar to TRBJ2-7, so the J call may be wrong. Germline V gene lookup returns CDR1 SQVTM and CDR2 ANQGSEA. The CDR3 consists of 14 residues. The CDR3 here is CSVVMVGRVYEQYF. The CDR3, as DNA: TGCAGCGTAGTCATGGTGGGGCGAGTTTACGAGCAGTACTTC.

This chain connects TRBV5-1 to TRBJ2-2, with 7 bases lining up with TRBD2. J gave up 2 bases and V 1 base, and 2 bases lay outside the gene matches. Per the germline V gene, CDR1 is SGHRS and CDR2 is YFSETQ. CDR3 length: 15 residues. The CDR3 loop reads CASSLRGGNTGELFF. CDR3 bases: TGCGCCAGCAGCTTGCGCGGGGGAAACACCGGGGAGCTGTTTTTT.

This clonotype was seen repeatedly, ten times or more. Being one base from a much bigger clone, this may be a read error. This chain links TRBV11-2 with TRBJ2-7; a weak D match, TRBD2 (6 bases). Germline CDR1 reads SGHAT; CDR2 reads FQNNGV. This CDR3 is built from 15 residues. V was trimmed by 3 bases and J by 2 bases, leaving 14 bases between them. The CDR3 spells CASSLGLMSAYEQYF. Written as DNA, the CDR3 is TGTGCCAGCAGCTTGGGACTGATGAGCGCCTACGAGCAGTACTTC.

This clonotype has ten or more counts. The V call is TRBV7-9, the J call TRBJ2-6; 10 nucleotides agree with TRBD1. The germline CDR1 and CDR2 sequences are SEHNR and FQNEAQ (reference sequence). With 4 bases clipped from V and 0 bases from J, the junction kept 6 bases outside the gene matches. The CDR3 sequence is 18 residues long. This chain's CDR3 is CASSSDRGGLSGANVLTF. DNA for the CDR3: TGTGCCAGCAGCTCGGACAGGGGGGGGCTCTCTGGGGCCAACGTCCTGACTTTC.

The chain carries TRBV6-1 and TRBJ2-1; D unclear. V shed 6 bases and J shed 5 bases, with 14 bases lying between them. The CDR3 has 14 amino acids. The germline gives CDR1 MNHNS, CDR2 SASEGT. In DNA form, the CDR3 reads TGTGCCAGCAGACCAATGTGGTCGAACAATGAGCAGTTCTTC. Translation: CASRPMWSNNEQFF.

The rearrangement links TRBV20-1 to TRBJ1-3; D possibly corresponds to TRBD1 (5 bases). Per the germline V gene, CDR1 is DFQATT and CDR2 is SNEGSKA (reference sequence). This CDR3 region has 14 residues. V lost 3 bases, J lost 1 base, and 10 bases lay in between. The CDR3 DNA reads as TGCAGTGCTAGGCCTTGGGGGTCTGGAAACACCATATATTTT. Its translation: CSARPWGSGNTIYF.

This clonotype is judged medium-sized (0.01 to 0.1%). The chain has TRBV7-9 and TRBJ2-7; no firm D call. Germline CDR1 reads SEHNR; CDR2 reads FQNEAQ (reference sequence). The V gene lost 5 bases and the J gene lost 5 bases, with 19 bases spanning the gap. There are 15 residues in the CDR3. The CDR3 sequence is CASSHSLTLNNEQYF. CDR3 nucleotides: TGTGCCAGCAGCCACAGTCTCACCTTAAACAACGAGCAGTACTTC.

The chain combines TRBV24-1 with TRBJ2-7; D might be TRBD1 or TRBD2, each matching 5 bases. Germline V gene data show CDR1 as KGHDR and CDR2 as SFDVKD. Trimming removed 0 bases at V and 4 bases at J, with 6 bases between. The CDR3 sequence is 13 residues long. This CDR3 reads CATSDLWGYEQYF. CDR3 DNA sequence: TGTGCCACCAGTGATTTGTGGGGGTACGAGCAGTACTTC.